This TCR beta chain stems from a study of blood T cell repertoires in COVID-19. Study summary: The United States, Italy and Spain supplied acute and convalescent COVID-19 samples. PBMCs, B-cell-depleted T cells, or T cells were the source of the cDNA or gDNA that made up the material.

In the original processing: It was from reference gene primer amplification that nucleated cell counts were estimated. Clones were sequenced by immunoSEQ multiplex PCR, and TCRdb holds only the in-frame ones, with some missing. V and J calls and clone size are as listed in that table; D and trimming were resolved from the DNA. The sample has 99,000 or so clones; about 80% are singletons. This CDR3 contains 15 residues. V lost 5 bases to trimming and J lost 3 bases; unmatched junction nucleotides: 9. CDR1 ENHRY and CDR2 SYGVKD come from the germline V gene. The sequenced sample consisted of peripheral blood. The clonotype originates from a woman older than 75 with active or convalescent COVID-19. The chain links TRBV10-3 to TRBJ2-5, with 7 bases identical to TRBD2. The CDR3 coding sequence is TGTGCCATCAGTCCGTCAAGCAGCGGGAAAGAGACCCAGTACTTC. Protein sequence: CAISPSSSGKETQYF.